This entry lists 8 T cell receptor beta chains sequenced from one sample in a study of shared clonotypes between healthy human individuals. The protocol was immunoSEQ multiplex PCR, while the TCRdb copy is restricted to in-frame clones and leaves out a portion. The data show around 2.5 million clones, with over 85% seen just once and roughly 0.39% held by the top ten. The sequenced material came from naive CD4+ T cells from PBMCs. Specified subset: CD45RA+ positively selected. These receptors all come from a man between 18 and 35 years old in good health. Some clones in this sample may be carry-over from other donors' samples.

The chain is built from TRBV5-5 and TRBJ2-7, with TRBD1 identical over 7 bases. CDR1 and CDR2 from the germline V gene are SGHKS and YYEKEE (reference sequence). The CDR3 covers 15 residues. V shed 2 bases, J shed 0 bases, and the junction held 5 bases outside the gene matches. CDR3 DNA: TGTGCCAGCAGCTTCCCCGGACAGGCCTCCTACGAGCAGTACTTC. It codes for CASSFPGQASYEQYF.

The chain recombines TRBV28 with TRBJ1-5; D remains ambiguous. Trimming took off 6 bases at V and 7 bases at J, with 13 bases between the two ends. The CDR3 consists of 13 residues. Per the germline V gene, CDR1 is MDHEN and CDR2 is SYDVKM. The CDR3 region has the DNA TGTGCCAGCAGGAGGGAAAGAGGCCAGCCCCAGCATTTT. This codes for CASRRERGQPQHF. The full variable domain, rest sourced from reference TRBV28 and TRBJ1-5, is DVKVTQSSRYLVKRTGEKVFLECVQDMDHENMFWYRQDPGLGLRLIYFSYDVKMKEKGDIPEGYSVSREKKERFSLILESASTNQTSMYLCASRRERGQPQHFGDGTRLSIL.

The rearrangement uses TRBV5-8 and TRBJ2-3; 7 bases match TRBD2. CDR1 SGHTS and CDR2 YDEGEE come from the germline V gene. The CDR3 has 15 residues. V shed 4 bases, J shed 0 bases, and the junction held 5 bases outside the gene matches. CDR3 protein: CASSRAGESTDTQYF. CDR3 DNA: TGTGCCAGCAGCCGCGCGGGGGAGAGCACAGATACGCAGTATTTT.

V usage is TRBV28 and J usage is TRBJ2-7, with D possibly TRBD2 on 6 matching bases. The ends were cut back, 6 bases at V and 4 bases at J, with 10 bases in the middle. The CDR3 is 12 amino acids. Germline lookup yields CDR1 MDHEN and CDR2 SYDVKM. CDR3 in amino acids: CASRSAGYEQYF. The CDR3 coding sequence is TGTGCCAGCAGGTCCGCGGGATACGAGCAGTACTTC. Complete variable domain (other parts from reference TRBV28 and TRBJ2-7): DVKVTQSSRYLVKRTGEKVFLECVQDMDHENMFWYRQDPGLGLRLIYFSYDVKMKEKGDIPEGYSVSREKKERFSLILESASTNQTSMYLCASRSAGYEQYFGPGTRLTVT.

The chain couples TRBV5-1 to TRBJ2-5; D call uncertain. V was pared by 5 bases and J by 3 bases, with 5 bases between. The length of the CDR3 is 11 residues. Germline V gives CDR1 SGHRS, CDR2 YFSETQ. CDR3 loop: CASRQKETQYF. The CDR3 region has the DNA TGCGCCAGCAGACAAAAAGAGACCCAGTACTTC.

The V gene is TRBV5-1, the J gene TRBJ1-5; 7 bases line up with TRBD1. The trim removed 5 bases at V and 0 bases at J, leaving 8 bases unmatched. The CDR3 covers 16 residues. In germline, CDR1 is SGHRS, CDR2 YFSETQ. CDR3 bases: TGCGCCAGCAGGCCTCAGGGGGGAAATAGCAATCAGCCCCAGCATTTT. This gives the protein CASRPQGGNSNQPQHF. Using reference TRBV5-1 and TRBJ1-5 for the parts outside the CDR3, the full variable domain is KAGVTQTPRYLIKTRGQQVTLSCSPISGHRSVSWYQQTPGQGLQFLFEYFSETQRNKGNFPGRFSGRQFSNSRSEMNVSTLELGDSALYLCASRPQGGNSNQPQHFGDGTRLSIL.

The chain links TRBV29-1 to TRBJ1-1; D is ambiguous. The V end was cut by 4 bases, the J end by 4 bases, with 16 bases between. The CDR3 runs to 14 residues. Germline V gives CDR1 SQVTM, CDR2 ANQGSEA. The CDR3 spells CSVGGGQSVTEAFF. As DNA, the CDR3 is TGCAGCGTTGGAGGAGGGCAGAGCGTCACTGAAGCTTTCTTT.

V usage is TRBV6-1 and J usage is TRBJ2-1; 7 nucleotides agree with TRBD1. J was trimmed by 2 bases and V by 3 bases; bases with no gene match: 19. CDR3 size: 20 residues. Germline V gives CDR1 MNHNS, CDR2 SASEGT. CDR3 nucleotides: TGTGCCAGCAGTGATCGACAGGGCCCCCTCAGGGGAGACCCCTACAATGAGCAGTTCTTC. Translating gives CASSDRQGPLRGDPYNEQFF.